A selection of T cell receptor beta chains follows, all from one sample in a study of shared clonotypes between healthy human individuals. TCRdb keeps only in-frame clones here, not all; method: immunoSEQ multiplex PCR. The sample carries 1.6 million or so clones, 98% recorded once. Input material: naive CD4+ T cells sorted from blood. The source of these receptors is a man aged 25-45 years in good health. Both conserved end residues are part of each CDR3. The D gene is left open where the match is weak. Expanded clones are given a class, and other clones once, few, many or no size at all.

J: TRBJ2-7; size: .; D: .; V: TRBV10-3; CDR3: CAISAQDEQYF; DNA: TGTGCCATCAGTGCCCAGGACGAGCAGTACTTC
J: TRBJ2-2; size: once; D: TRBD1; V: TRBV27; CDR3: CASRSGQGRDTGELFF; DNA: TGTGCCAGCAGGTCGGGACAGGGGCGCGACACCGGGGAGCTGTTTTTT
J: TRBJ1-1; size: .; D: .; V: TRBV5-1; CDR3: CASSARTQVNTEAFF; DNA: TGCGCCAGCAGCGCGCGGACCCAGGTGAACACTGAAGCTTTCTTT
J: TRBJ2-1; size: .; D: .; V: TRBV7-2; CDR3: CASSLEGVWRDEQFF; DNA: TGTGCCAGCAGCTTAGAGGGGGTATGGAGGGATGAGCAGTTCTTC
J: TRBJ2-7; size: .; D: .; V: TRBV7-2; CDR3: CASSSYPPGEQYF; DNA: TGTGCCAGCAGTTCTTACCCCCCCGGGGAGCAGTACTTC
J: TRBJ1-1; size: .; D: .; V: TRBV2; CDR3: CASSGERNTEAFF; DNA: TGTGCCAGCAGTGGGGAAAGGAACACTGAAGCTTTCTTT
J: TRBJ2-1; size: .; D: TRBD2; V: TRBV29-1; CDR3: CSTSGRIGNEQFF; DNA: TGCAGCACTAGCGGGAGGATCGGCAATGAGCAGTTCTTC
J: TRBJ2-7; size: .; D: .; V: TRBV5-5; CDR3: CASSPSYEQYF; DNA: TGTGCCAGCAGTCCGTCCTACGAGCAGTACTTC
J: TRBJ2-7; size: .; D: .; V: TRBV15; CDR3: CATSRDRASYEQYF; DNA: TGTGCCACCAGCAGAGATCGGGCATCCTACGAGCAGTACTTC
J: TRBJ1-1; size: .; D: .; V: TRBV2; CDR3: CASSMNTEAFF; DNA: TGTGCCAGCAGTATGAACACTGAAGCTTTCTTT
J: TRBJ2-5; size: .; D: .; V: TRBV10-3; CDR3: CAIRTGETQYF; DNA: TGTGCCATCAGGACAGGAGAGACCCAGTACTTC
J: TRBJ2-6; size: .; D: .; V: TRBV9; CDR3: CASSATGSGLPYVLTF; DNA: TGTGCCAGCAGCGCCACAGGGAGCGGACTCCCCTACGTCCTGACTTTC
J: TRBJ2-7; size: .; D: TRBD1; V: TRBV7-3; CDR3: CASSLDRDRGLSSYEQYF; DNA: TGTGCCAGCAGCTTAGATCGGGACAGGGGGCTTAGCTCCTACGAGCAGTACTTC
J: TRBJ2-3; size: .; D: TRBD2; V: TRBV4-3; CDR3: CASSQEGPPTSGRLDTQYF; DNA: TGCGCCAGCAGCCAAGAGGGCCCACCGACTAGCGGGAGGTTAGATACGCAGTATTTT
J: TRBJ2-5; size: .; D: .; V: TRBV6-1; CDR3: CASSLGSAETQYF; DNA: TGTGCCAGCAGCCTTGGTAGTGCGGAGACCCAGTACTTC
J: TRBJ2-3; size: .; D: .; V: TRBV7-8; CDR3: CASAPRGARTDTQYF; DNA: TGTGCCAGTGCTCCCCGGGGGGCGCGGACAGATACGCAGTATTTT
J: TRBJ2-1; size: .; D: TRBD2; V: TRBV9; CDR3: CASSVGASGGRDNEQFF; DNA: TGTGCCAGCAGCGTAGGGGCTAGCGGGGGACGGGACAATGAGCAGTTCTTC
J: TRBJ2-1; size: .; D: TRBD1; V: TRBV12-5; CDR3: CASGPGQGAHEQFF; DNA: TGTGCTAGTGGTCCGGGACAGGGGGCTCATGAGCAGTTCTTC
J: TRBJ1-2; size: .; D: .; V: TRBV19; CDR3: CASSYGAYGYTF; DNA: TGTGCCAGTAGTTACGGGGCCTATGGCTACACCTTC
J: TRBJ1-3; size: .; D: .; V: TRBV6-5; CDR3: CASSPTGTGNTIYF; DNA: TGTGCCAGCAGTCCTACAGGGACTGGAAACACCATATATTTT
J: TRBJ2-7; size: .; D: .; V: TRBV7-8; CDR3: CASSFRDTSYEQYF; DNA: TGTGCCAGCAGCTTTCGGGACACCTCCTACGAGCAGTACTTC
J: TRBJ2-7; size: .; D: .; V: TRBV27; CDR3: CASKAGNSYEQYF; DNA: TGTGCCAGCAAAGCGGGCAACTCCTACGAGCAGTACTTC
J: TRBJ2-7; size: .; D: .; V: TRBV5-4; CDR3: CASSLAVLRNEQYF; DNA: TGTGCCAGCAGCTTGGCGGTCTTAAGGAACGAGCAGTACTTC
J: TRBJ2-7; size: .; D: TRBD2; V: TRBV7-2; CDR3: CASSLVLAGRYEQYF; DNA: TGTGCCAGCAGCTTGGTACTAGCGGGAAGGTACGAGCAGTACTTC
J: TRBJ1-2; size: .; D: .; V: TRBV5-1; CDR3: CASSSGPPSYGYTF; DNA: TGCGCCAGCAGCTCAGGGCCGCCGTCCTATGGCTACACCTTC
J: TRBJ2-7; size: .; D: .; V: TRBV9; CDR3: CASSPRGTGSYEQYF; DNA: TGTGCCAGCAGCCCCCGGGGGACGGGCTCCTACGAGCAGTACTTC
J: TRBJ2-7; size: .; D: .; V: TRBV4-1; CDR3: CASSQSLQTGTLSYEQYF; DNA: TGCGCCAGCAGCCAATCACTCCAGACCGGGACGCTCTCCTACGAGCAGTACTTC
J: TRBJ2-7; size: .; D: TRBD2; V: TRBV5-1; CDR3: CASSLAGGSSYEQYF; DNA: TGCGCCAGCAGCTTGGCGGGGGGTTCCTCCTACGAGCAGTACTTC
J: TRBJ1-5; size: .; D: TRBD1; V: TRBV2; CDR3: CALGTGFAEYSNQPQHF; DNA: TGTGCCTTAGGGACAGGGTTCGCCGAGTATAGCAATCAGCCCCAGCATTTT
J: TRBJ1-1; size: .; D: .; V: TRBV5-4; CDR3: CASSEGYTEAFF; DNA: TGTGCCAGCAGCGAGGGGTACACTGAAGCTTTCTTT
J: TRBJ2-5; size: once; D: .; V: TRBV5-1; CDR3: CASSFNTVRRETQYF; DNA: TGCGCCAGCAGCTTTAACACCGTCCGGCGAGAGACCCAGTACTTC
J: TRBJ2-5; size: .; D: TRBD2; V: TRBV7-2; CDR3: CASSLPEGRVEYF; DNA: TGTGCCAGCAGCCTTCCGGAGGGGAGGGTTGAGTACTTC
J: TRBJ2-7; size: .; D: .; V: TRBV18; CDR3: CASSLDQRQLSYEQYF; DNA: TGTGCCAGCTCACTCGATCAAAGACAGCTGTCCTACGAGCAGTACTTC
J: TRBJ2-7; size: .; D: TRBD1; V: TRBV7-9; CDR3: CASSLVGTVSYEQYF; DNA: TGTGCCAGCAGCTTAGTAGGGACAGTCTCCTACGAGCAGTACTTC
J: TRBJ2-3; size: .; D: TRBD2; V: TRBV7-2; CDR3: CASVERGRSDTQYF; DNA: TGTGCCAGCGTTGAACGCGGGAGGTCAGATACGCAGTATTTT
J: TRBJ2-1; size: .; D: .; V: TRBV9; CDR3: CASSARDFSSYNEQFF; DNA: TGTGCCAGCAGCGCCCGGGACTTTAGCTCCTACAATGAGCAGTTCTTC
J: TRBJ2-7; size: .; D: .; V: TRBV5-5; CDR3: CASSRDGDSYEQYF; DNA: TGTGCCAGCAGCAGGGACGGGGACTCCTACGAGCAGTACTTC
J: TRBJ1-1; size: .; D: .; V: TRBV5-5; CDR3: CASSLFDREAFF; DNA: TGTGCCAGCAGCTTGTTTGACAGAGAAGCTTTCTTT
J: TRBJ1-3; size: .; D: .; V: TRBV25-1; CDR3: CASSDSRQVPIYF; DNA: TGTGCCAGCAGTGATTCGCGACAGGTCCCCATATATTTT
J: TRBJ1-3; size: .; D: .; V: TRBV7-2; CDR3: CASSLTRGTISWGNTIYF; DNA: TGTGCCAGCAGCTTAACCAGGGGAACCATCTCTTGGGGAAACACCATATATTTT
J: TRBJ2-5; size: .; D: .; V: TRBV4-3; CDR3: CASSQEWLEETQYF; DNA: TGCGCCAGCAGCCAAGAATGGCTGGAAGAGACCCAGTACTTC
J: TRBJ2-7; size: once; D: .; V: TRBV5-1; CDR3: CASSLVGGYYEQYF; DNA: TGCGCCAGCAGCTTGGTCGGGGGTTACTACGAGCAGTACTTC
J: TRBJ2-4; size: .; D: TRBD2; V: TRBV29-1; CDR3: CSASGGAKNIQYF; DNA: TGCAGCGCTAGCGGAGGAGCCAAAAACATTCAGTACTTC
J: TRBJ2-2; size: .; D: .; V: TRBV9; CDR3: CASSPRDRELFF; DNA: TGTGCCAGCAGCCCCCGGGACAGGGAGCTGTTTTTT
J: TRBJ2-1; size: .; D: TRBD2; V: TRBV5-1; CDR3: CASSPDGGPTSGYYNEQFF; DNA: TGCGCCAGCAGCCCGGATGGGGGCCCGACTAGCGGATACTACAATGAGCAGTTCTTC